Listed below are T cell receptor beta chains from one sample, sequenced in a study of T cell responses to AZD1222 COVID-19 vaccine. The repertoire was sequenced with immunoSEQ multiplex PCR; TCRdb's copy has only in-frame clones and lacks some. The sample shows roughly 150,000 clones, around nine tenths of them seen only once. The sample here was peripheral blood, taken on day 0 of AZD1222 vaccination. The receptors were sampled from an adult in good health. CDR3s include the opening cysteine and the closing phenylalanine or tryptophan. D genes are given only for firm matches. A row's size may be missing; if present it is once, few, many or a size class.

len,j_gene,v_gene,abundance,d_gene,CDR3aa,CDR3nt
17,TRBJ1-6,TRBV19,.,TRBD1,CASSTSPPGQGMMALHF,TGTGCCAGTAGTACCAGCCCCCCGGGACAGGGGATGATGGCCCTCCACTTT
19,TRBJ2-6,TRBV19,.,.,CASRAWAGRFSSGANVLTF,TGTGCCAGTAGAGCTTGGGCAGGCCGGTTCAGCTCTGGGGCCAACGTCCTGACTTTC
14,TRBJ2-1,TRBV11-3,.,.,CASSSTNADREQFF,TGTGCCAGCAGCTCAACAAACGCCGACAGAGAGCAGTTCTTC
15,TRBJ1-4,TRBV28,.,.,CASSLPGQLNEKLFF,TGTGCCAGCAGTCTGCCGGGACAACTGAATGAAAAACTGTTTTTT
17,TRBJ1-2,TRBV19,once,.,CASSIRVPFDGVYGYTF,TGTGCCAGTAGTATCCGAGTTCCCTTCGACGGGGTCTATGGCTACACCTTC
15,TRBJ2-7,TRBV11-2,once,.,CASSLGLNPSYEQYF,TGTGCCAGCAGCTTAGGACTCAATCCTTCCTACGAGCAGTACTTC
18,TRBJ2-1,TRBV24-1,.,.,CATSDPQGQKGFYNEQFF,TGTGCCACCAGTGATCCCCAGGGGCAGAAGGGTTTCTACAATGAGCAGTTCTTC
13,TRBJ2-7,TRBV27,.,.,CASSLSYAYEQYF,TGTGCCAGCAGTTTATCGTACGCTTACGAGCAGTACTTC
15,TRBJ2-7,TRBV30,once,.,CAWSVTVVPPYEQYF,TGTGCCTGGAGTGTAACGGTGGTACCTCCCTACGAGCAGTACTTC
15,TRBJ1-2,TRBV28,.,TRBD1,CASSFLDRAGYGYTF,TGTGCCAGCAGTTTCCTTGACAGGGCGGGCTATGGCTACACCTTC
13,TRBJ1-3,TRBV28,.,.,CASSFQGGNTIYF,TGTGCCAGCAGTTTTCAGGGGGGAAACACCATATATTTT
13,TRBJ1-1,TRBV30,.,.,CALLRAANTEAFF,TGTGCCCTATTGAGGGCGGCGAACACTGAAGCTTTCTTT
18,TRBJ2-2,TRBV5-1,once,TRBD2,CASRPRLAARANTGELFF,TGCGCCAGCAGGCCTCGACTAGCGGCCAGAGCGAACACCGGGGAGCTGTTTTTT
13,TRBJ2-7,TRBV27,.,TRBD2,CASSPSIGGEQYF,TGTGCCAGCAGTCCATCCATCGGGGGGGAGCAGTACTTC
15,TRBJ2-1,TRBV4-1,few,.,CASSQTARGWVEQFF,TGCGCCAGCAGCCAGACCGCCCGAGGGTGGGTTGAGCAGTTCTTC
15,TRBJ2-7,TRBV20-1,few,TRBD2,CSASTSGSVMGEQYF,TGCAGTGCTAGTACTAGCGGGAGCGTCATGGGGGAGCAGTACTTC
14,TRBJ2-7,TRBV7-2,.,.,CASSSTTATYEQYF,TGTGCCAGCAGCTCCACGACAGCCACCTACGAGCAGTACTTC
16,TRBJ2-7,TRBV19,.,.,CASSPTRDTSAQEQYF,TGTGCCAGTAGTCCGACGAGGGACACCTCCGCACAGGAGCAGTACTTC